This section outlines one T cell receptor (beta chain) sequence together with its context. The sample belongs to a study of technical replicates of blood from a handful of donors. The CDR3 runs to 13 residues. Germline V gene sequence: CDR1 MNHEY, CDR2 SVGAGI. V shed 6 bases and J 4 bases; nucleotides not matched to a gene: 5. Profiled with immunoSEQ multiplex PCR; TCRdb holds only in-frame clones, not every one. The table shows about 56,000 clones, with about 95% occurring only once. Sequencing was done on a sample of PBMCs. The V gene is TRBV6-5, the J gene TRBJ1-2, with 7 bases identical to TRBD1. The clonotype was recovered from a human donor in good health. Some clones in this sample may be carry-over from other donors' samples. The CDR3 sequence is CASSPDRAYGYTF. The CDR3 DNA reads TGTGCCAGCAGCCCCGACAGGGCCTATGGCTACACCTTC.